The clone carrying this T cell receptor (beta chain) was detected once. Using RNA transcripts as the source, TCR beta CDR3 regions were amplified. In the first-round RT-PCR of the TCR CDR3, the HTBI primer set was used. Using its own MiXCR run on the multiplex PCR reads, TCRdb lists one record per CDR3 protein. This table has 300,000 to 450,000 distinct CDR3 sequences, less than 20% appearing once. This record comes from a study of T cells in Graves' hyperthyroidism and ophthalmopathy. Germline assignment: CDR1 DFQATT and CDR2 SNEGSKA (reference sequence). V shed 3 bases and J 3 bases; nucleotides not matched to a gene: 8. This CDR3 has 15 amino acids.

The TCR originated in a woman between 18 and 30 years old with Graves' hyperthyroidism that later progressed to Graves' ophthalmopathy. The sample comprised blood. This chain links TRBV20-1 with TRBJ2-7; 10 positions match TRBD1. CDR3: CSASPSGTGDYEQYF. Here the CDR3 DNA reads TGCAGTGCTAGCCCTTCCGGGACAGGGGACTACGAGCAGTACTTC.